A single sample is the source of the 11 T cell receptor beta chains below, sequenced in a study of identical twins (dated by TCRdb to the mid-2010s). Receptor amplification or capture employed 5' RACE. Sequencing instrument: Illumina HiSeq 2000. TCRdb took the public reads, trimmed them with fastp at Q25, ran MiXCR for clone calling and kept in-frame beta chains. Rows with a matching CDR3 protein are joined into one entry that keeps the most common DNA and genes. This sample comprises roughly 750,000 distinct CDR3 sequences, less than 25% of them detected only once. Of the sample, approximately 4.5% is held by the ten largest clones. The same specimen was also included in a second study, on T cells expressing NK-cell markers.

The source material was PBMCs. Source of these receptors: a woman between 18 and 29 years old in good health.

There are a few counts of this clonotype. The DNA of the CDR3 is TGCGCCAGCCGGACTAGCGGGACACAAGAGACCCAGTACTTC. Amino acid sequence: CASRTSGTQETQYF. V gene TRBV4-3 combines with J gene TRBJ2-5, with TRBD2 identical over 12 bases. Looked up from germline, CDR1 is LGHNA and CDR2 is YSLEER. This CDR3 has 14 residues. The J segment lost 2 bases and the V segment lost 8 bases, leaving 3 bases of the junction unmatched.

The chain uses TRBV29-1 and TRBJ2-1; 10 bases match TRBD2. The germline V gene has CDR1 SQVTM and CDR2 ANQGSEA. CDR3 length: 12 residues. The CDR3 DNA reads TGCACCAGCGGGAGGGCCGACAATGAGCAGTTCTTC. It translates to CTSGRADNEQFF.

Ten or more counts support this clonotype. The chain recombines TRBV10-3 with TRBJ2-5; possible D gene TRBD2, 5 bases. Germline CDR1 is ENHRY and CDR2 is SYGVKD. CDR3 length: 16 residues. Trimming stripped 3 bases from V and 1 base from J, with 15 bases between. CDR3 in DNA: TGTGCCATCAGTGACCCCCGGGGTAGCGCCCAAGAGACCCAGTACTTC. Protein product: CAISDPRGSAQETQYF.

This clonotype was observed a few times. The chain recombines TRBV5-1 with TRBJ2-3; no definite D call. This CDR3 region has 14 residues. The V end was cut by 7 bases, the J end by 0 bases, with 12 bases between. Per the germline V gene, CDR1 is SGHRS and CDR2 is YFSETQ. CDR3 protein: CASQISSSTDTQYF. For the CDR3, the DNA is TGCGCCAGCCAAATTTCCTCTAGCACAGATACGCAGTATTTT. The variable domain in full, with the rest retrieved from reference TRBV5-1 and TRBJ2-3, is KAGVTQTPRYLIKTRGQQVTLSCSPISGHRSVSWYQQTPGQGLQFLFEYFSETQRNKGNFPGRFSGRQFSNSRSEMNVSTLELGDSALYLCASQISSSTDTQYFGPGTRLTVL.

This clonotype was detected many times. The chain joins TRBV10-3 to TRBJ2-7; no reliable D call. This CDR3 region has 12 residues. V was shortened by 10 bases and J by 3 bases, with 13 bases between the two germline ends. CDR1 and CDR2 from the germline V gene are ENHRY and SYGVKD. CDR3 DNA: TGTGCCACCTCTGTTTACCTCTACGAGCAGTACTTC. The encoded protein is CATSVYLYEQYF.

This clonotype came up many times. The chain combines TRBV15 with TRBJ1-2; weak D call: TRBD1 (5 bases). The CDR3 consists of 13 residues. The V gene lost 2 bases and the J gene lost 6 bases, with 10 bases spanning the gap. Per germline, CDR1 LNHNV and CDR2 YYDKDF (reference sequence). CDR3 protein: CATSRNGGDGYTF. CDR3 DNA sequence: TGTGCCACCAGCAGAAACGGGGGAGATGGCTACACCTTC.

This clonotype has more than one count but fewer than ten. V gene TRBV20-1 combines with J gene TRBJ2-1; perhaps TRBD2 as D (6 bases). The CDR3 is 16 residues long. V was clipped by 6 bases and J by 0 bases, with 18 bases between them. Germline V gene lookup returns CDR1 DFQATT and CDR2 SNEGSKA (reference sequence). The CDR3 region has the DNA TGCAGTGCCCCCACGGGGGTCGCGAGCTCCTACAATGAGCAGTTCTTC. It is translated as CSAPTGVASSYNEQFF.

The rearrangement joins TRBV5-1 to TRBJ1-1; possible D gene TRBD1, 5 bases. The V gene lost 2 bases and the J gene lost 4 bases, with 21 bases spanning the gap. Germline CDR1 reads SGHRS; CDR2 reads YFSETQ. This CDR3 has 17 amino acids. The CDR3 spells CASSLAGTVSGGTEAFF. DNA for the CDR3: TGCGCCAGCAGCTTAGCCGGGACGGTTAGCGGCGGCACTGAAGCTTTCTTT.

The rearrangement joins TRBV20-1 to TRBJ2-1; tentatively, D is TRBD1 or TRBD2 (5 bases each). Germline CDR1 reads DFQATT; CDR2 reads SNEGSKA (reference sequence). Trimming removed 5 bases at V and 5 bases at J, with 16 bases between. CDR3 size: 14 residues. CDR3 region: CSASTGTRNNEQFF. As DNA, the CDR3 is TGCAGTGCTTCGACCGGGACCCGAAACAATGAGCAGTTCTTC.

About this clonotype: This may be a read error, as it is one base from a much larger clone. The conserved closing phenylalanine or tryptophan is absent in this CDR3, likely reflecting a read error. The rearrangement links TRBV6-1 to TRBJ2-7, with D perhaps matching TRBD1 (6 bases). The CDR3 covers 14 residues. From germline, CDR1 is MNHNS and CDR2 SASEGT. V was cut by 5 bases and J by 4 bases, with 15 bases left in between. CDR3 bases: TGTGCCAGCAGTCATGACAGGAAAGATTACGAGCAGTACTAC. Residues: CASSHDRKDYEQYY.

The chain combines TRBV9 with TRBJ2-3; the match to TRBD2 covers 8 bases. With V trimmed by 4 bases and J by 5 bases, 12 bases remained unmatched. The CDR3 consists of 16 residues. Germline lookup yields CDR1 SGDLS and CDR2 YYNGEE. In DNA, the CDR3 is TGTGCCAGCAGCCCACCGAGTGCGGGAGGTATAGATACGCAGTATTTT. Amino acids: CASSPPSAGGIDTQYF.